Shown below are 32 T cell receptor beta chains from a single sample sequenced in a study of blood T cell repertoires in COVID-19. Some clones are missing from TCRdb's copy, which holds only in-frame ones; the method was immunoSEQ multiplex PCR. The sample carries 250,000 to 300,000 clones, 75% to 90% recorded once. Sequencing was done on a sample of peripheral blood. These receptors came from a woman aged 40 to 50 who had recovered from COVID-19.

V usage is TRBV10-3 and J usage is TRBJ2-1, with 7 bases lining up with TRBD1. Germline loops: CDR1 ENHRY, CDR2 SYGVKD. Trimming took 3 bases from V and 7 from J; bases not matched to a gene: 6. There are 14 residues in the CDR3. CDR3 sequence reads: CAISDPGQWNEQFF. CDR3 bases: TGTGCCATCAGTGATCCGGGACAGTGGAATGAGCAGTTCTTC.

The genes are TRBV9 and TRBJ2-3; 8 nucleotides align to TRBD1. Germline lookup yields CDR1 SGDLS and CDR2 YYNGEE. The CDR3 runs to 15 residues. Trimming removed 7 bases from V and 2 bases from J; junction bases left unmatched: 9. The CDR3 DNA reads TGTGCCAGCGGAAACAGGGGGTTTAACACAGATACGCAGTATTTT. Protein sequence: CASGNRGFNTDTQYF.

This clone came up once. The gene calls are TRBV6-2 or TRBV6-3 and TRBJ1-3; the D is unclear. V lost 2 bases and J 2 bases, leaving 4 bases between the germline ends. The CDR3 is 13 amino acids. Per germline, CDR1 MNHEY and CDR2 SVGEGT. The CDR3 loop reads CASSYLPGNTIYF. The CDR3 DNA is TGTGCCAGCAGTTACCTCCCTGGAAACACCATATATTTT.

The chain joins TRBV30 to TRBJ2-1; 7 positions match TRBD2. With 5 bases clipped from V and 2 bases from J, the junction kept 0 bases outside the gene matches. The germline V gene encodes CDR1 GTSNPN and CDR2 SVGIG (reference sequence). There are 12 residues in the CDR3. CDR3 coding DNA: TGTGCCTGGGGGGGGGCCTACAATGAGCAGTTCTTC. Its protein product is CAWGGAYNEQFF.

V is TRBV3-1 (or the pseudogene TRBV3-2) and J is TRBJ2-3; perhaps TRBD2 as D (5 bases). Trimming stripped 3 bases from V and 2 bases from J, with 12 bases between. This CDR3 region has 15 residues. Germline V gene lookup returns CDR1 LGHDT and CDR2 YNNKEL (reference sequence). CDR3 in DNA: TGTGCCAGCAGCCATCCTAGCACACTCACAGATACGCAGTATTTT. Translating it yields CASSHPSTLTDTQYF.

The chain employs TRBV5-1 and TRBJ2-5, with TRBD2 identical over 7 bases. Per the germline V gene, CDR1 is SGHRS and CDR2 is YFSETQ. V lost 5 bases to trimming and J lost 4 bases; unmatched junction nucleotides: 11. The CDR3 covers 15 residues. CDR3 amino acids: CASSYGTQRGETQYF. The CDR3 DNA reads TGCGCCAGCAGTTACGGTACCCAGCGGGGAGAGACCCAGTACTTC.

The V call is TRBV11-2, the J call TRBJ2-5; D call uncertain. V was cut by 5 bases and J by 5 bases, with 9 bases left in between. Germline V gene data show CDR1 as SGHAT and CDR2 as FQNNGV. The CDR3 runs to 12 residues. In DNA, the CDR3 is TGTGCCAGCAGCGTAACGCAGGAGACCCAGTACTTC. It codes for CASSVTQETQYF.

This chain connects TRBV30 to TRBJ1-1; D unclear. The CDR3 is made up of 13 amino acids. CDR1 and CDR2 (germline): GTSNPN, SVGIG (reference sequence). V lost 5 bases and J 1 base, leaving 11 bases between the germline ends. The CDR3 reads CAWSPSENTEAFF. The CDR3 DNA follows: TGTGCCTGGTCTCCCTCAGAGAACACTGAAGCTTTCTTT.

The chain uses TRBV5-1 and TRBJ2-3; perhaps TRBD1 as D (5 bases). The CDR3 has 15 residues. Looked up from germline, CDR1 is SGHRS and CDR2 is YFSETQ. V was trimmed by 1 base and J by 2 bases, leaving 11 bases between them. The CDR3 DNA follows: TGCGCCAGCAGCTTGAGCAGGGCCACCACAGATACGCAGTATTTT. It encodes CASSLSRATTDTQYF.

Comments on this clone: Other DNA sequences in this specimen translate into the identical CDR3. V is TRBV9 and J is TRBJ2-1; maybe TRBD1 (5 bases). The CDR3 runs to 13 residues. Trimming took 2 bases from V and 4 from J, leaving 7 bases between them. CDR1 SGDLS and CDR2 YYNGEE come from the germline V gene. CDR3 residues: CASSVDSYNEQFF. In DNA form, the CDR3 reads TGTGCCAGCAGCGTCGACAGTTACAATGAGCAGTTCTTC. Full variable domain (remainder filled in from reference TRBV9 and TRBJ2-1): DSGVTQTPKHLITATGQRVTLRCSPRSGDLSVYWYQQSLDQGLQFLIQYYNGEERAKGNILERFSAQQFPDLHSELNLSSLELGDSALYFCASSVDSYNEQFFGPGTRLTVL.

DNA for the CDR3: TGTGCCAGCAGTCAATTAGATAGAGAGACCCAGTACTTC. Encoded protein: CASSQLDRETQYF. The chain combines TRBV12-3 or TRBV12-4 with TRBJ2-5, with unresolved D. There are 13 residues in the CDR3. V was cut by 5 bases and J by 4 bases, with 11 bases left in between.

The chain is built from TRBV13 and TRBJ1-1, with D perhaps TRBD1 (5 bases). The CDR3 consists of 11 residues. Germline values: CDR1 PRHDT, CDR2 FYEKMQ (reference sequence). The ends were cut back, 5 bases at V and 8 bases at J, with 9 bases in the middle. The CDR3 here is CASSKRGEAFF. The CDR3 DNA reads TGTGCCAGCAGCAAAAGGGGAGAAGCTTTCTTT.

This rearrangement joins TRBV18 to TRBJ2-2, with 7 bases identical to TRBD1. Germline trimming cut 4 bases from V and 3 bases from J; bases unmatched to any gene: 8. The germline V gene encodes CDR1 KGHSH and CDR2 LQKENI. CDR3 size: 16 residues. Here the CDR3 DNA reads TGTGCCAGCTCACTCCTCCTCGGGACAGACACCGGGGAGCTGTTTTTT. Encoded protein: CASSLLLGTDTGELFF.

The rearrangement links TRBV19 to TRBJ1-3; unclear D gene. In germline, CDR1 is LNHDA, CDR2 SQIVND (reference sequence). V lost 3 bases to trimming and J lost 3 bases, with 12 bases between them. The CDR3 extends over 15 amino acids. CDR3 protein: CASSIAQDFGNTIYF. The CDR3 coding sequence is TGTGCCAGTAGTATCGCCCAGGACTTTGGAAACACCATATATTTT. The entire variable domain, with the rest obtained from reference TRBV19 and TRBJ1-3, is as follows: DGGITQSPKYLFRKEGQNVTLSCEQNLNHDAMYWYRQDPGQGLRLIYYSQIVNDFQKGDIAEGYSVSREKKESFPLTVTSAQKNPTAFYLCASSIAQDFGNTIYFGEGSWLTVV.

This clone was counted a single time. The chain is built from TRBV20-1 and TRBJ2-4; D gene uncertain. The CDR3 is made up of 11 amino acids. V lost 7 bases and J lost 5, with 9 bases in between. CDR1 and CDR2 (germline): DFQATT, SNEGSKA (reference sequence). In nucleotides, the CDR3 is TGCAGTGGAGACTTCCAAAACATTCAGTACTTC. Translation: CSGDFQNIQYF.

A remark on this clone: Other DNA sequences in the sample encode the same CDR3. This chain connects TRBV6-5 to TRBJ1-1; possible D gene TRBD1, 5 bases. Trimming removed 0 bases from V and 5 bases from J, with 7 bases in between. This CDR3 is built from 13 residues. Germline-derived CDR1 and CDR2 are MNHEY and SVGAGI. The CDR3 reads CASSYSGGTEAFF. The DNA of the CDR3 is TGTGCCAGCAGTTACTCGGGGGGGACTGAAGCTTTCTTT.

The chain couples TRBV5-6 to TRBJ2-7; perhaps TRBD2 as D (6 bases). Looked up from germline, CDR1 is SGHDT and CDR2 is YYEEEE. This CDR3 has 15 amino acids. V gave up 0 bases and J gave up 2 bases, with 12 bases separating them. The CDR3 DNA is TGTGCCAGCAGCTTGGCGGCGGGGATCACCTACGAGCAGTACTTC. Its protein product is CASSLAAGITYEQYF.

The genes are TRBV5-1 and TRBJ2-1; D uncertain. This CDR3 spans 11 amino acids. Trimming removed 5 bases at V and 6 bases at J, with 6 bases between. CDR1 SGHRS and CDR2 YFSETQ come from the germline V gene. Here the CDR3 reads CASSRSNEQFF. CDR3 nucleotides: TGCGCCAGCAGTAGATCCAATGAGCAGTTCTTC.

V is TRBV30 and J is TRBJ2-7; unclear D gene. V was clipped by 2 bases and J by 4 bases, with 12 bases between them. CDR3 length equals 13 residues. The germline V gene encodes CDR1 GTSNPN and CDR2 SVGIG (reference sequence). The CDR3 sequence is CAWSHGMTYEQYF. As DNA, the CDR3 is TGTGCCTGGAGTCATGGCATGACTTACGAGCAGTACTTC. The whole variable domain, remainder taken from reference TRBV30 and TRBJ2-7, is SQTIHQWPATLVQPVGSPLSLECTVEGTSNPNLYWYRQAAGRGLQLLFYSVGIGQISSEVPQNLSASRPQDRQFILSSKKLLLSDSGFYLCAWSHGMTYEQYFGPGTRLTVT.

The rearrangement uses TRBV11-2 and TRBJ1-2, with TRBD1 matching over 10 bases. The CDR3 has 16 amino acids. Germline V lookup: CDR1 SGHAT, CDR2 FQNNGV. Unmatched junction bases numbered 4, after V lost 1 base and J lost 2 bases. This CDR3 reads CASSLVRQGANYGYTF. The CDR3 DNA reads TGTGCCAGCAGCTTAGTACGACAGGGGGCGAACTATGGCTACACCTTC.

This clone was counted a single time. The genes are TRBV11-2 and TRBJ1-1, with D hard to call. Germline V gene lookup returns CDR1 SGHAT and CDR2 FQNNGV. With 0 bases removed from V and 4 bases from J, the gap between germline ends came to 12 bases. This CDR3 has 15 amino acids. The CDR3 is CASSLEGGSGTEAFF. As DNA, the CDR3 is TGTGCCAGCAGCTTAGAGGGAGGGTCAGGCACTGAAGCTTTCTTT.

The rearrangement uses TRBV30 and TRBJ1-6; D call uncertain. Germline V gives CDR1 GTSNPN, CDR2 SVGIG (reference sequence). Trimming shortened V by 5 bases and J by 6 bases, and 11 bases separated the two germline ends. The CDR3 runs 13 residues. CDR3 in DNA: TGTGCCTGGTGTCGCCAGGTTAATTCACCCCTCCACTTT. Translating it yields CAWCRQVNSPLHF.

J is TRBJ2-2 and V is TRBV9; D remains ambiguous. CDR1 is SGDLS, CDR2 YYNGEE, per germline. This CDR3 contains 13 residues. V dropped 3 bases and J dropped 4 bases, with 7 bases sitting between them. CDR3 sequence (DNA): TGTGCCAGCAGCGCATACTCCACCGGGGAGCTGTTTTTT. Translating it yields CASSAYSTGELFF. The whole variable domain, remainder taken from reference TRBV9 and TRBJ2-2, is DSGVTQTPKHLITATGQRVTLRCSPRSGDLSVYWYQQSLDQGLQFLIQYYNGEERAKGNILERFSAQQFPDLHSELNLSSLELGDSALYFCASSAYSTGELFFGEGSRLTVL.

V is TRBV4-3 and J is TRBJ2-2, with no clear D. The germline gives CDR1 LGHNA, CDR2 YSLEER. The CDR3 length is 12 residues. Trimming removed 2 bases from V and 11 bases from J, with 9 bases in between. For the CDR3, the DNA is TGCGCCAGCAGCCAATCCAGCGTCGAGCTGTTTTTT. Residues: CASSQSSVELFF.

This chain uses TRBV7-9 with TRBJ2-7; TRBD2 might be the D (5 bases). CDR1 and CDR2 from the germline V gene are SEHNR and FQNEAQ (reference sequence). The ends were cut back, 4 bases at V and 3 bases at J, with 10 bases in the middle. The CDR3 totals 13 residues. CDR3 DNA: TGTGCCAGCAGCTCTCCCGGAGGCTACGAGCAGTACGTC. It codes for CASSSPGGYEQYV.

The chain has TRBV19 and TRBJ2-3; 12 bases map to TRBD2. Looked up from germline, CDR1 is LNHDA and CDR2 is SQIVND (reference sequence). V lost 6 bases and J lost 0; bases outside the gene matches: 1. CDR3 length: 15 residues. The CDR3 is CASSGLAGSTDTQYF. In DNA, the CDR3 is TGTGCCAGTAGCGGACTAGCGGGAAGCACAGATACGCAGTATTTT. Full variable domain (missing parts from reference TRBV19 and TRBJ2-3): DGGITQSPKYLFRKEGQNVTLSCEQNLNHDAMYWYRQDPGQGLRLIYYSQIVNDFQKGDIAEGYSVSREKKESFPLTVTSAQKNPTAFYLCASSGLAGSTDTQYFGPGTRLTVL.

The chain has TRBV3-1 (or the pseudogene TRBV3-2) and TRBJ2-1, with 12 bases that match TRBD2. Looked up from germline, CDR1 is LGHDT and CDR2 is YNNKEL (reference sequence). V shed 4 bases and J 1 base; nucleotides not matched to a gene: 5. This CDR3 is built from 17 residues. DNA for the CDR3: TGTGCCAGCAGCCCCAGACTAGCGGGAGTATCCTACAATGAGCAGTTCTTC. It is translated as CASSPRLAGVSYNEQFF.

The gene calls are TRBV5-6 and TRBJ2-7; a possible D gene is TRBD2 (6 bases). This CDR3 spans 14 amino acids. The V end lost 4 bases, the J end lost 0 bases, and 11 bases lay between the germline ends. Germline assignment: CDR1 SGHDT and CDR2 YYEEEE. The CDR3 reads CASSSPGLSYEQYV. CDR3 sequence (DNA): TGTGCCAGCAGCAGTCCGGGACTCTCCTACGAGCAGTACGTC.

J is TRBJ1-2 and V is TRBV19; D is uncertain. The CDR3 is 14 residues long. Trimming pared 4 bases from V and 7 bases from J, leaving 16 bases between. Germline loops: CDR1 LNHDA, CDR2 SQIVND (reference sequence). CDR3: CASSRDPLVSGYTF. In DNA form, the CDR3 reads TGTGCCAGTAGTAGAGACCCTTTAGTTAGTGGCTACACCTTC.

This chain uses TRBV5-1 with TRBJ1-6; TRBD1 might be the D (6 bases). This CDR3 is built from 13 residues. Trimming removed 4 bases at V and 9 bases at J, with 11 bases between. CDR1 and CDR2 from the germline V gene are SGHRS and YFSETQ. CDR3 residues: CASSVQGTSPLHF. The CDR3 coding sequence is TGCGCCAGCAGCGTACAGGGAACTTCACCCCTCCACTTT.

This chain links TRBV10-1 with TRBJ2-1, with 8 positions matching TRBD2. V lost 2 bases to trimming and J lost 2 bases; unmatched junction nucleotides: 5. CDR1 is WNHNN and CDR2 is SYGVQD in the germline V gene (reference sequence). This CDR3 spans 16 amino acids. The CDR3 sequence: CASSESLAGTYNEQFF. In nucleotides, the CDR3 is TGCGCCAGCAGTGAGAGTTTAGCGGGGACCTACAATGAGCAGTTCTTC.

The CDR3 protein is CASSLRQGGEQYF. The CDR3 DNA sequence: TGTGCCAGCAGCCTTCGACAGGGCGGCGAGCAGTACTTC. The chain recombines TRBV14 with TRBJ2-7; 7 bases agree with TRBD1. The V gene's germline CDR1 is SGHDN and CDR2 FVKESK. The ends lost 4 bases at V and 6 bases at J; junction bases unmatched: 6. This CDR3 is built from 13 residues.